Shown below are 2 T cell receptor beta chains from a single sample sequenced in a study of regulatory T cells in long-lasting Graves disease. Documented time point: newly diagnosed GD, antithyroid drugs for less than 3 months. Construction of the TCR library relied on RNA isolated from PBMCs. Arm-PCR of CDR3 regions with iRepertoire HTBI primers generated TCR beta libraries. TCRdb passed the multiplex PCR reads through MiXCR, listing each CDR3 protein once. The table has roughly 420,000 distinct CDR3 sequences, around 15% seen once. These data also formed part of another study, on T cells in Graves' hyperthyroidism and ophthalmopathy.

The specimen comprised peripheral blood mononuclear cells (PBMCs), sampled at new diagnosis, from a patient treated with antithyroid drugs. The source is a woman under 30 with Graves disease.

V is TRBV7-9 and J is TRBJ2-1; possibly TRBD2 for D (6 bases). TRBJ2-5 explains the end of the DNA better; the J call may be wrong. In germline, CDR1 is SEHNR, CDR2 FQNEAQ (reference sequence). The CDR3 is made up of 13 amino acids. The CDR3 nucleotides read TGTGCCAGCAGCTCCGGGAGTTCAGAGACCCAGTACTTC. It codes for CASSSGSSETQYF.

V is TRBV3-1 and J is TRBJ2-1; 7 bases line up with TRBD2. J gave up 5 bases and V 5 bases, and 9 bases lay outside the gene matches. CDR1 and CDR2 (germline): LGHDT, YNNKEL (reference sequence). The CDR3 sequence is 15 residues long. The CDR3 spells CASSYSGTTNNEQFF. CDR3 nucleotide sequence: TGTGCCAGCAGCTACTCCGGGACTACCAACAATGAGCAGTTCTTC.